The 10 T cell receptor beta chains presented below share a single source sample, sequenced in a study of long-term antiretroviral therapy in people with HIV. The immunoSEQ assay was v3.0, run at survey level. The protocol was immunoSEQ multiplex PCR, while the TCRdb copy is restricted to in-frame clones and leaves out a portion. The profile shows tens of thousands of clones, nearly 90% of them singletons. Sequenced material: unsorted PBMCs, taken 1.1 years after starting antiretroviral therapy. The origin of the receptors is a man younger than 30 with HIV.

Points on this clone: One end of the junction fails to match germline, which may point to a read error. This rearrangement joins TRBV5-4 to TRBJ2-7; D gene ambiguous. Germline CDR1 SGHNT, CDR2 YYREEE (reference sequence). CDR3 length: 13 amino acids. Here the CDR3 DNA reads TGTGCCGCGTCCAAGGACCCCTCCCACGAGCAGTACTTC. The encoded protein is CAASKDPSHEQYF.

The rearrangement links TRBV19 to TRBJ2-3, with 9 bases identical to TRBD1. CDR1 is LNHDA and CDR2 is SQIVND in the germline V gene (reference sequence). The V and J ends lost 2 bases and 1 base, in that order; junction bases with no gene match: 7. The CDR3 length is 17 residues. Here the CDR3 DNA reads TGTGCCAGTAGTATAAGGTACGGGACAGGGCGCACAGATACGCAGTATTTT. It is translated as CASSIRYGTGRTDTQYF.

The V call is TRBV4-2, the J call TRBJ2-7, with a tentative D call TRBD2 (5 bases). The V and J ends lost 3 bases and 2 bases respectively, with 14 bases between them. Germline V gives CDR1 LGHNA, CDR2 YNFKEQ. The CDR3 covers 15 residues. This CDR3 is CASSHQPGSPYEQYF. CDR3 coding DNA: TGTGCCAGCAGCCACCAGCCGGGGAGCCCCTACGAGCAGTACTTC.

This rearrangement joins TRBV11-2 to TRBJ2-1, with 7 bases aligning to TRBD2. This CDR3 comprises 15 residues. Germline V gives CDR1 SGHAT, CDR2 FQNNGV. Unmatched junction bases numbered 3, after V lost 3 bases and J lost 1 base. The CDR3, as DNA: TGTGCCAGCAGCTTTCAGGGAGGGTCCTACAATGAGCAGTTCTTC. It is translated as CASSFQGGSYNEQFF.

This clone was picked up a small number of times. The chain carries TRBV2 and TRBJ1-5; the D gene is possibly TRBD1 (5 bases). There are 14 residues in the CDR3. The germline V gene has CDR1 SNHLY and CDR2 FYNNEI. V gave up 4 bases and J gave up 1 base, with 8 bases separating them. The CDR3 loop reads CASSVWDSNQPQHF. CDR3 nucleotide sequence: TGTGCCAGCAGTGTCTGGGACAGCAATCAGCCCCAGCATTTT.

The chain combines TRBV7-9 with TRBJ1-1, with a possible D match to TRBD1 (5 bases). Trimming removed 6 bases from V and 4 bases from J, with 15 bases in between. Germline CDR1 and CDR2: SEHNR and FQNEAQ (reference sequence). There are 14 residues in the CDR3. The CDR3 spells CASRSGRGGTEAFF. CDR3 DNA: TGTGCCAGCAGGTCCGGTCGGGGCGGCACTGAAGCTTTCTTT.

This clone occurred once. This chain uses TRBV7-9 with TRBJ1-1; unclear D gene. The CDR3 consists of 11 residues. The germline CDR1 and CDR2 sequences are SEHNR and FQNEAQ (reference sequence). Trimming removed 4 bases at V and 1 base at J, with 1 base between. Here the CDR3 reads CASSSNTEAFF. The CDR3 DNA sequence: TGTGCCAGCAGCTCGAACACTGAAGCTTTCTTT.

The rearrangement uses TRBV4-1 and TRBJ1-1, with TRBD1 matching 7 bases. J gave up 0 bases and V 4 bases, and 23 bases lay outside the gene matches. This CDR3 has 21 amino acids. CDR1 is MGHRA, CDR2 YSYEKL, per germline. The CDR3 nucleotides are TGCGCCAGCAGCCCCCGGGCCCTAACAGGGGACGCACCCCTTATGAACACTGAAGCTTTCTTT. The encoded protein is CASSPRALTGDAPLMNTEAFF.

The chain combines TRBV19 with TRBJ2-7; D call uncertain. This CDR3 comprises 16 residues. CDR1 is LNHDA, CDR2 SQIVND, per germline (reference sequence). Trimming shortened V by 0 bases and J by 2 bases, and 14 bases separated the two germline ends. The CDR3 reads CASSIDDFRRPYEQYF. The CDR3, as DNA: TGTGCCAGTAGTATAGATGATTTCCGCCGCCCCTACGAGCAGTACTTC.

This clone is medium-sized within its sample. This sequence joins TRBV7-9 and TRBJ2-3; TRBD1 might be the D (5 bases). Trimming left V 5 bases short and J 0 bases short, with 18 bases between. This CDR3 spans 17 amino acids. Per the germline V gene, CDR1 is SEHNR and CDR2 is FQNEAQ (reference sequence). CDR3 sequence (DNA): TGTGCCAGCAGCCCCTCCTGGGGCAGCCCTAGCACAGATACGCAGTATTTT. Encoded protein: CASSPSWGSPSTDTQYF.